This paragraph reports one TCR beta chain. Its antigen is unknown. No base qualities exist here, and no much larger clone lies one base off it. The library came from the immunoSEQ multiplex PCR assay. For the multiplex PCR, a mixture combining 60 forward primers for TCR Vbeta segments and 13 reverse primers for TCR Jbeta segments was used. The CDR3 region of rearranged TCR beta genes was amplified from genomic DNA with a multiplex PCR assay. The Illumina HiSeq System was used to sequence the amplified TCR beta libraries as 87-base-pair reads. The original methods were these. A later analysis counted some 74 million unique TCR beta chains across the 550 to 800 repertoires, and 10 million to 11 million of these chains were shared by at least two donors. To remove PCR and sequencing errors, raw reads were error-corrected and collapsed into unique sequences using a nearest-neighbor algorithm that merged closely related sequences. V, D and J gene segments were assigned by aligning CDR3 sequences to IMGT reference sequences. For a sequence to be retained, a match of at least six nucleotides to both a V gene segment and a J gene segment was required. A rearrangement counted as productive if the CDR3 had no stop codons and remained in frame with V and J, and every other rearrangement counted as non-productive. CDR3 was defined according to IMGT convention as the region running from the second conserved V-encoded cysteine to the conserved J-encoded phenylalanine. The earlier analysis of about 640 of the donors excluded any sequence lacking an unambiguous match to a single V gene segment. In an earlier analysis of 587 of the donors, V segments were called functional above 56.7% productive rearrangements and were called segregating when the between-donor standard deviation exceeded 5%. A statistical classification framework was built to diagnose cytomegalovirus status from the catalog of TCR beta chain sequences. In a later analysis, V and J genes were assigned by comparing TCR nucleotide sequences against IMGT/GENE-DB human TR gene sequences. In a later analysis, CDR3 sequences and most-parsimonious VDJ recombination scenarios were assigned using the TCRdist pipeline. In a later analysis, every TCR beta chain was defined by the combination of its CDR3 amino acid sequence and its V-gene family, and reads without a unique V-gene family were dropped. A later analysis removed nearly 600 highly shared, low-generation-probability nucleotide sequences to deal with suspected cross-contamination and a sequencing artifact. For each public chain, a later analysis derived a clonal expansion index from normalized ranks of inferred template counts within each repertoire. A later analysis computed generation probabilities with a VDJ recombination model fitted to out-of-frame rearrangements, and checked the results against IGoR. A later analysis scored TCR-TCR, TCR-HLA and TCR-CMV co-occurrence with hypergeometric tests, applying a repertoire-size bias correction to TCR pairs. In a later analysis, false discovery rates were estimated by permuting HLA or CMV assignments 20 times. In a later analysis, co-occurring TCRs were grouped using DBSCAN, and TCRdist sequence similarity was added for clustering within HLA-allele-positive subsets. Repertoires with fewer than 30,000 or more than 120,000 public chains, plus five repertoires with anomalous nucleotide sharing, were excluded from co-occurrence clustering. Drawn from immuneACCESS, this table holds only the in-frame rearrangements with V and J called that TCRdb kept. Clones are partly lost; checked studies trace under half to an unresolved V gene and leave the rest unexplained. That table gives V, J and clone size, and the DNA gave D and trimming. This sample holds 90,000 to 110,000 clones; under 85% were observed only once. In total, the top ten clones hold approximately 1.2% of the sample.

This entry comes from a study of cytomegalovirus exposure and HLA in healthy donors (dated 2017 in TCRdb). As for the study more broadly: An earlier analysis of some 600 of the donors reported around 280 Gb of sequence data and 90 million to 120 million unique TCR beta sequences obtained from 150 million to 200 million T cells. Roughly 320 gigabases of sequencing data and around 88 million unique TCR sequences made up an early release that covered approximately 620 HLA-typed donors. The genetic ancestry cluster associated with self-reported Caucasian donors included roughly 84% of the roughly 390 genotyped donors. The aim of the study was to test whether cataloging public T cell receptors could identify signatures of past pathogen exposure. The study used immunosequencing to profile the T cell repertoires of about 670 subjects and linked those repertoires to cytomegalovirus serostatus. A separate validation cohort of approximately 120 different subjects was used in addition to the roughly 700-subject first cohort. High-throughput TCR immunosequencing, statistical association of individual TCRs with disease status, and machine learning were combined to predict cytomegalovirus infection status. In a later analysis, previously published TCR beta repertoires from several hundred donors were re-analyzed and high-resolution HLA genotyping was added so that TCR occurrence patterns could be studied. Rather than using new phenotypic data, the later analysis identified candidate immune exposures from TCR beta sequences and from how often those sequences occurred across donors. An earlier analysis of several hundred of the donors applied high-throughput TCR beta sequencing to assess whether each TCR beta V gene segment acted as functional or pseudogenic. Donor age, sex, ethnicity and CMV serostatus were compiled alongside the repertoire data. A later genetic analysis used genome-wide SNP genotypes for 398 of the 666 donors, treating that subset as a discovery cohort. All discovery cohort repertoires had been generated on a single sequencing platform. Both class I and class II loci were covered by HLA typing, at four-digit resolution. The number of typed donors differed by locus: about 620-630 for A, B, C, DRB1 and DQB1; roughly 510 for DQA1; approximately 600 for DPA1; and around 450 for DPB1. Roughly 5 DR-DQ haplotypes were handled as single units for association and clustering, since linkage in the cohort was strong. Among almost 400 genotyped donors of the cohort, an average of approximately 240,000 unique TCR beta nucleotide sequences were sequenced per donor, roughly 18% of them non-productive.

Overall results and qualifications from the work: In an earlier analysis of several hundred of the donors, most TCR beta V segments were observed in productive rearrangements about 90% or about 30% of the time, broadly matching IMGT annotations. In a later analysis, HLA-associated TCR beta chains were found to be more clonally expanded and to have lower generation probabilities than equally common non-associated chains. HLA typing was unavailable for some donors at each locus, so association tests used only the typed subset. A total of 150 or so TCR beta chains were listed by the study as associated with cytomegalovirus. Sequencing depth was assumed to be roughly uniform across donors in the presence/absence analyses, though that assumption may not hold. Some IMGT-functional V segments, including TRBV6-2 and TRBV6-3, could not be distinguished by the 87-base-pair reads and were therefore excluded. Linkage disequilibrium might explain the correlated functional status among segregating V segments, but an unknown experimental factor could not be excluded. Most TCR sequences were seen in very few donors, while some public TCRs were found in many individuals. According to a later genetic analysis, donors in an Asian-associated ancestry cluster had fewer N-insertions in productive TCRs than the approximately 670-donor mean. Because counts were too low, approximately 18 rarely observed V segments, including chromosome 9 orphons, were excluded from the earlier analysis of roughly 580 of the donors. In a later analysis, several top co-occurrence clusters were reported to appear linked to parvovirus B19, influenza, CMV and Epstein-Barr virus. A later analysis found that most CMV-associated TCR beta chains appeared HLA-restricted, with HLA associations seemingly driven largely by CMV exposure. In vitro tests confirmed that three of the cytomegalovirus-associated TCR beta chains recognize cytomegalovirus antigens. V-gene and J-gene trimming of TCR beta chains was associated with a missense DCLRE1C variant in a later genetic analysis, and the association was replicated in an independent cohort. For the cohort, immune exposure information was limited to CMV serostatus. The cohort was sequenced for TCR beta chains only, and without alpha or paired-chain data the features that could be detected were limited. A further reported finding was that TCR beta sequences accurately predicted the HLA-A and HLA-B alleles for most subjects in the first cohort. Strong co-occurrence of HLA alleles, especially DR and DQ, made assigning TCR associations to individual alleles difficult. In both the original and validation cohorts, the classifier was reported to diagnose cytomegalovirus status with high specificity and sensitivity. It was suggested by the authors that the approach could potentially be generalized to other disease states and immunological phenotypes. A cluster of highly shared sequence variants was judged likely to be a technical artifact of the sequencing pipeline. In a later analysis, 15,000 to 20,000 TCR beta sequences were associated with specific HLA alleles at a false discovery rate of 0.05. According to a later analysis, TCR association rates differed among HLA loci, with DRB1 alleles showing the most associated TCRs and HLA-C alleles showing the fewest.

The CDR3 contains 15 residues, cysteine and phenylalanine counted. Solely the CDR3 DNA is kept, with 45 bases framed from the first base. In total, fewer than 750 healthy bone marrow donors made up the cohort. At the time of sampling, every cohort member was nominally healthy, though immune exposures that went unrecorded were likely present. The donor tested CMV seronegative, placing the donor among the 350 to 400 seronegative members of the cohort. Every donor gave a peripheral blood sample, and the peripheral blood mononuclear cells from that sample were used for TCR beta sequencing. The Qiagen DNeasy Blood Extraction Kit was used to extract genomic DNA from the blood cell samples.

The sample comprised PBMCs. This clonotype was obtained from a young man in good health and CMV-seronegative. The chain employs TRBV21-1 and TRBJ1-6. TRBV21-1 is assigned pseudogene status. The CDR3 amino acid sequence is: CASSKCGGRDSPLHF. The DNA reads TGTGCCAGCAGCAAATGCGGGGGTCGGGATTCACCCCTCCACTTT.